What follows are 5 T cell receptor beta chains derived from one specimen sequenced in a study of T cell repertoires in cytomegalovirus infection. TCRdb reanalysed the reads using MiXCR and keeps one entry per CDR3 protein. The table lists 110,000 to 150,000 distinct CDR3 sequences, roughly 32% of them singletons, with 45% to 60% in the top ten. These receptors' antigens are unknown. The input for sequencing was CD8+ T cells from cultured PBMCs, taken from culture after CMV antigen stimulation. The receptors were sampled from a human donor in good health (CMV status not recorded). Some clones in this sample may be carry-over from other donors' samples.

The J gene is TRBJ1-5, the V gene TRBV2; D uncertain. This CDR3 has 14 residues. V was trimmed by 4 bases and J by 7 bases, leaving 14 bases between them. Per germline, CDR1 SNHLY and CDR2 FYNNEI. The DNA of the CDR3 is TGTGCCAGCAGTGGCGCAGAAGAAAGGCAGCCCCAGCATTTT. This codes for CASSGAEERQPQHF.

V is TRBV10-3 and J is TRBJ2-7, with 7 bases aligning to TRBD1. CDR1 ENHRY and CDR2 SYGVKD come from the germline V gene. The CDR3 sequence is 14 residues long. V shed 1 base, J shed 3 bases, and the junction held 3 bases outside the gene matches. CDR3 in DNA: TGTGCCATCAGTGAGTTTCCAGGGGGCTACGAGCAGTACTTC. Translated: CAISEFPGGYEQYF.

The CDR3 region is CASSPISGKNNEQFF. CDR3 nucleotides: TGTGCCAGCAGCCCTATAAGCGGCAAGAACAATGAGCAGTTCTTC. V gene TRBV7-9 combines with J gene TRBJ2-1; a possible D gene is TRBD2 (5 bases). This CDR3 contains 15 residues. V lost 5 bases and J lost 5, with 16 bases in between. Germline CDR1 is SEHNR and CDR2 is FQNEAQ (reference sequence).

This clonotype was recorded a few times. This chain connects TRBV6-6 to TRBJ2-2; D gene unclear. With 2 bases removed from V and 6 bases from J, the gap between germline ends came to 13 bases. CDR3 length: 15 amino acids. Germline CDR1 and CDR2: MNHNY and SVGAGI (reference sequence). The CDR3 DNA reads TGTGCCAGCAGTTACCATACGACGGCTCCCGGGGAGCTGTTTTTT. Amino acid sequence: CASSYHTTAPGELFF.

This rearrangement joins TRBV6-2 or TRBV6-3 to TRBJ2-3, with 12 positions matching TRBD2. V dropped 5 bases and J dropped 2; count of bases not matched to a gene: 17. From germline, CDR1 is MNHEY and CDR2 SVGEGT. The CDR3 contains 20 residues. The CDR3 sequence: CASSPNTMTSGGTYTDTQYF. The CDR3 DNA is TGTGCCAGCAGTCCGAACACCATGACTAGCGGGGGAACCTACACAGATACGCAGTATTTT.